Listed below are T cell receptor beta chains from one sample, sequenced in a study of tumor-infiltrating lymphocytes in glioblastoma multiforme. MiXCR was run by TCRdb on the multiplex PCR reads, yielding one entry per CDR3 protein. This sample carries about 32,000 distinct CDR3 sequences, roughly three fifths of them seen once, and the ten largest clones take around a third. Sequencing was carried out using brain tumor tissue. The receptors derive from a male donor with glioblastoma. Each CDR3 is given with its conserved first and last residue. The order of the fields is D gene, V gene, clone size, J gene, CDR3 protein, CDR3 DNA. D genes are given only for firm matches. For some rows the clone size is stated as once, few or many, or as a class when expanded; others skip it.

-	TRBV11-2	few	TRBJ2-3	CASSLQGMADTQYF	TGTGCCAGCAGCTTACAGGGGATGGCAGATACGCAGTATTTT
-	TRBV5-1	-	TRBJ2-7	CASSTAVRAHEQYF	TGCGCCAGCAGTACTGCTGTGAGAGCCCACGAGCAGTACTTC
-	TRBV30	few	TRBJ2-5	CAWNRDQETQYF	TGTGCCTGGAACAGGGACCAAGAGACCCAGTACTTC
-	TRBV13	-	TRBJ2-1	CASGPQGSCNNEQFF	TGTGCCAGCGGCCCCCAGGGTAGCTGCAACAATGAGCAGTTCTTC
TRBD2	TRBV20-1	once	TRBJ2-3	CSASETGTSGRYGTETQYF	TGCAGTGCTAGTGAAACCGGGACTAGCGGGAGATATGGCACAGAAACGCAGTATTTC
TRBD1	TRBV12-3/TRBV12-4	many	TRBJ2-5	CASRQGQFQETQYF	TGTGCCAGCAGGCAGGGACAGTTTCAAGAGACCCAGTACTTC
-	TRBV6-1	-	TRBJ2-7	CASSERGAYEQYF	TGTGCCAGCAGTGAAAGGGGAGCCTACGAGCAGTACTTC
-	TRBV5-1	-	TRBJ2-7	CAGIVGTRAYEQYF	TGCGCCGGCATCGTCGGGACAAGGGCCTACGAGCAGTACTTC
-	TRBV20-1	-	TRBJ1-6	CSGRDPAGIDSPLHF	TGCAGTGGTAGAGATCCCGCGGGAATTGATTCACCCCTCCACTTT
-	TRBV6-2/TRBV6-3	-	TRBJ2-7	CASSYGVTYEPYF	TGTGCCAGCAGTTATGGGGTAACCTACGAGCCGTACTTC
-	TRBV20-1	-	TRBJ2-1	CSASPVSDSYNEQFF	TGCAGTGCTAGTCCCGTTAGCGACTCCTACAATGAGCAGTTCTTC
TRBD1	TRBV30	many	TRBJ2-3	CAVPGQGDPDTQYF	TGTGCCGTACCGGGACAGGGTGATCCAGATACGCAGTATTTT
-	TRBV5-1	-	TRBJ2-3	CASSQGRHTDTQYF	TGTGCCAGCAGCCAGGGCCGACACACAGATACGCAGTATTTT
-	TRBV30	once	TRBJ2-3	CAWNRGGTDTQYF	TGTGCCTGGAATAGGGGGGGCACAGATACGCAGTATTTT
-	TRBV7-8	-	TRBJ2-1	CASSITGGLDGQFF	TGTGCCAGCAGCATAACTGGGGGCCTGGATGGGCAGTTCTTC
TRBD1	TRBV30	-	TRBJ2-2	CARSWTGGDTGELFF	TGTGCCAGGAGTTGGACAGGGGGCGACACCGGGGAGCTGTTTTTT
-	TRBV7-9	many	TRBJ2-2	CASSLTTGGELFF	TGTGCCAGCAGCTTGACAACAGGGGGGGAGCTGTTTTTT
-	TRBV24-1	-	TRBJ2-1	CATSRDMASEQFF	TGTGCCACCAGTCGCGACATGGCCAGTGAGCAGTTCTTC
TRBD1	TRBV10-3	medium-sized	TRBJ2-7	CALGTGWEQYF	TGTGCCCTCGGGACAGGGTGGGAGCAGTACTTC
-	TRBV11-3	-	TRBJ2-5	CASSLGLTPDQETHYF	TGTGCCAGCAGCTTAGGACTCACCCCTGATCAAGAGACCCATTACTTC
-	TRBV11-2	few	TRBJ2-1	CAGSLDRGNEQLF	TGCGCCGGCAGCTTAGATAGGGGGAATGAGCAGCTCTTC
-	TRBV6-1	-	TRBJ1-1	CASSVEGLNTEASF	TGTGCCAGCAGCGTTGAGGGGTTGAACACTGAAGCTTCCTTT
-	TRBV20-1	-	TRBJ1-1	CSATRQMNIEAFF	TGCAGTGCTACACGACAGATGAACATTGAAGCTTTCTTC
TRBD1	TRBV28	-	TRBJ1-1	CASSLEGAMNTEAFF	TGTGCCAGCAGTCTAGAGGGGGCCATGAACACTGAAGCTTTCTTT
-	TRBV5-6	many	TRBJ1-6	CASSGTYNSPLHF	TGTGCCAGCAGTGGCACGTACAATTCACCCCTCCACTTT
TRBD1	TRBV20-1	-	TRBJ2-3	CSARFRGRNTQYF	TGCAGTGCTCGTTTCAGGGGGCGAAATACGCAGTATTTT
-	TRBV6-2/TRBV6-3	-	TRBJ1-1	CASSKRGGTANTETFF	TGTGCCAGCAGCAAAAGGGGAGGCACAGCGAACACTGAAACTTTCTTT
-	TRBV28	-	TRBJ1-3	CADSSLGAVSGNTIYF	TGTGCCGACAGTTCCCTTGGGGCGGTGTCTGGAAACACCATATATTTT
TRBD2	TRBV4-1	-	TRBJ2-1	CVNSQEASGRAIQDDEQFF	TGCGTCAACAGCCAAGAGGCTAGCGGGAGGGCCATTCAGGACGATGAGCAGTTCTTC
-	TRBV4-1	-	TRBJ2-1	CASNHPTDEQFF	TGCGCAAGCAACCATCCGACAGATGAGCAGTTCTTC
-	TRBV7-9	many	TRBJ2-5	CASSLSGYQETQYF	TGTGCCAGCAGCTTAAGTGGATATCAAGAGACCCAGTACTTC
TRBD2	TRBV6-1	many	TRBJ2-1	CASSEGLAGAYEQFF	TGTGCCAGCAGTGAAGGGCTAGCGGGAGCCTATGAGCAGTTCTTC
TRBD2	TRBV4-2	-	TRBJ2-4	CASSLDGGSGAKNIQYF	TGTGCCAGCAGCCTAGACGGGGGGAGCGGGGCCAAAAACATTCAATACTTC
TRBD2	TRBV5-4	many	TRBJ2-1	CATYPGTSGRAYNEQFF	TGTGCCACCTACCCCGGGACTAGCGGGAGGGCCTACAATGAGCAGTTCTTC
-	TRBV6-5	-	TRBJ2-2	CASCKGRTNTGELFF	TGTGCCAGCTGCAAGGGGAGAACGAACACCGGGGAGCTGTTTTTT
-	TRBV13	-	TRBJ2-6	CASSFRDDNVLAF	TGTGCCAGCAGCTTCAGGGACGACAACGTCCTGGCTTTC
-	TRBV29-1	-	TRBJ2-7	CSVRRLYYEQYF	TGCAGCGTTCGGAGGCTATACTACGAGCAGTACTTC
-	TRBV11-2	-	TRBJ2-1	CASSLRRVYEQFF	TGTGCCAGCAGCTTAAGGAGGGTATATGAGCAGTTCTTC
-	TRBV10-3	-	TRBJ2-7	CDISEDSRLEQYF	TGTGACATCAGTGAAGATAGCCGTCTGGAGCAGTACTTC
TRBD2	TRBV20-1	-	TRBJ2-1	CGARVPSGRGYNGQFF	TGCGGTGCTAGAGTCCCGAGCGGGAGAGGCTACAATGGGCAGTTCTTC
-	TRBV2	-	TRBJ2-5	CASSDETQYF	TGTGCCAGCAGTGATGAAACCCAGTACTTC
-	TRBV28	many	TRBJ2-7	CASSSRAPWRGQYF	TGTGCCAGCAGTTCCCGGGCGCCGTGGCGAGGGCAGTACTTC
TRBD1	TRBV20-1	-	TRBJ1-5	CSVGKGAGNQPQHF	TGCAGCGTGGGTAAGGGGGCCGGCAATCAGCCTCAGCATTTT
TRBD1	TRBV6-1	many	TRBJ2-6	CASSGTSRGSGANVLTF	TGTGCCAGCAGTGGAACCTCCAGGGGGTCTGGGGCCAACGTCCTGACTTTC
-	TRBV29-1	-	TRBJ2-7	CSVDAPKRTFYEQYF	TGCAGCGTTGATGCCCCCAAGAGGACTTTCTACGAGCAGTACTTC
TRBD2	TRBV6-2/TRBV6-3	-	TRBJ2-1	CASSKVGAGLYNEQFF	TGTGCCAGCAGTAAGGTCGGAGCGGGACTGTATAATGAGCAGTTCTTC
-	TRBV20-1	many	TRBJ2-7	CSASIATAYEQYF	TGCAGTGCTAGTATCGCGACAGCCTACGAGCAGTACTTC
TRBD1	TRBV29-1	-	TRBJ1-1	CSVGQENTGAFF	TGCAGTGTCGGACAGGAGAACACTGGAGCTTTCTTT
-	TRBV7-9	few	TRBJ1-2	CASSSEGWRYYGYTF	TGTGCCAGCAGCTCCGAAGGTTGGAGATACTATGGCTACACCTTC
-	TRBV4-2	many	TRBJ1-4	CASREDGTRNEKLFF	TGTGCCAGCAGAGAAGACGGGACAAGAAATGAAAAACTGTTTTTT